This T cell receptor beta chain is drawn from a study of shared clonotypes between healthy human individuals. As for this clone: The sample holds other DNA sequences that translate to the same CDR3.

The CDR3 has 13 residues. Germline-derived CDR1 and CDR2 are GTSNPN and SVGIG (reference sequence). The ends lost 4 bases at V and 1 base at J; junction bases unmatched: 2. Assay: immunoSEQ multiplex PCR; the TCRdb copy retains only in-frame clones and omits some. The sample consists of 2.3 million or so clones, approximately 93% of them appearing once. The clonotype comes from a man between 18 and 35 years old in good health. Some clones in this sample may be carry-over from other donors' samples. The chain carries TRBV30 and TRBJ2-5, with 8 bases identical to TRBD2. Sequencing was done on a sample of naive CD4+ T cells from PBMCs. Subset defined: CD45RA+ positively selected. CDR3: CAWTGGPQETQYF. CDR3 sequence (DNA): TGTGCCTGGACGGGAGGGCCCCAAGAGACCCAGTACTTC.